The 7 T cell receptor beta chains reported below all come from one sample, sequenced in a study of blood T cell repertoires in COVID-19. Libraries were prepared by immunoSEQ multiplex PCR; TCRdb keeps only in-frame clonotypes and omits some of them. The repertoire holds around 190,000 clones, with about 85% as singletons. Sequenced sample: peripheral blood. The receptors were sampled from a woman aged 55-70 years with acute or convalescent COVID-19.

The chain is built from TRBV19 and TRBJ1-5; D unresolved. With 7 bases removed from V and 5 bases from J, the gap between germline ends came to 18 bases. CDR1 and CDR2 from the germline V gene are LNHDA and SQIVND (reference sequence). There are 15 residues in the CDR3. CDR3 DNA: TGTGCCAGTATCTCTATGGCAGGCTACGATCAGCCCCAGCATTTT. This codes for CASISMAGYDQPQHF.

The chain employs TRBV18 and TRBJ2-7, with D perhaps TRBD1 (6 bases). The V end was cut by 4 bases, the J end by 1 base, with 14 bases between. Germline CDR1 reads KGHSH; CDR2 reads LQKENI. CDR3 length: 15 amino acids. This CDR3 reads CASSQSRDKSYEQYF. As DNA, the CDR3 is TGTGCCAGCTCACAATCCCGGGACAAATCCTACGAGCAGTACTTC.

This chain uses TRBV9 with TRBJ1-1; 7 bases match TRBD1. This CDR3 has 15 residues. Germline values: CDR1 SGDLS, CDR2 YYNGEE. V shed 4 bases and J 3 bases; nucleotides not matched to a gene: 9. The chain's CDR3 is CASSIKTGLDTEAFF. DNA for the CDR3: TGTGCCAGCAGCATTAAGACAGGGTTGGACACTGAAGCTTTCTTT.

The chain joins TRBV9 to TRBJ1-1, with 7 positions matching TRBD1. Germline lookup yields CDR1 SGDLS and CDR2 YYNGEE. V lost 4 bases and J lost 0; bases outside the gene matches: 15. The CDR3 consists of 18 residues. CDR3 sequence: CASSSYRGRLGMNTEAFF. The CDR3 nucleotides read TGTGCCAGCAGCTCATACAGGGGAAGGTTAGGAATGAACACTGAAGCTTTCTTT.

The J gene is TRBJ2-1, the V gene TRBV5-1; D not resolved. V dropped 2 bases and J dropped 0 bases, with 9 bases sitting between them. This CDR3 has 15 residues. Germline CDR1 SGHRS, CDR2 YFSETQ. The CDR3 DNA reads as TGCGCCAGCAGCTTTTTACAGAGCTCCTACAATGAGCAGTTCTTC. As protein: CASSFLQSSYNEQFF.

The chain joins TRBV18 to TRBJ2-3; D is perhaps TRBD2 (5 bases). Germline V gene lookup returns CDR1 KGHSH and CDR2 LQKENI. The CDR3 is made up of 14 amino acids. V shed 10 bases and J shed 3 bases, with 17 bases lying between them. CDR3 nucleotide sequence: TGTGCCACCGCATCTAGCTCTAGTACAGATACGCAGTATTTT. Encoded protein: CATASSSSTDTQYF.

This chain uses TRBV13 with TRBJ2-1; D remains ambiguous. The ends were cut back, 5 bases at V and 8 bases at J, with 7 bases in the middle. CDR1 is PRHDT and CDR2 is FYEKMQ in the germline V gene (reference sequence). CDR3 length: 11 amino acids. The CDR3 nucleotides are TGTGCCAGCAGCCGCCGGGATGAGCAGTTCTTC. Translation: CASSRRDEQFF.